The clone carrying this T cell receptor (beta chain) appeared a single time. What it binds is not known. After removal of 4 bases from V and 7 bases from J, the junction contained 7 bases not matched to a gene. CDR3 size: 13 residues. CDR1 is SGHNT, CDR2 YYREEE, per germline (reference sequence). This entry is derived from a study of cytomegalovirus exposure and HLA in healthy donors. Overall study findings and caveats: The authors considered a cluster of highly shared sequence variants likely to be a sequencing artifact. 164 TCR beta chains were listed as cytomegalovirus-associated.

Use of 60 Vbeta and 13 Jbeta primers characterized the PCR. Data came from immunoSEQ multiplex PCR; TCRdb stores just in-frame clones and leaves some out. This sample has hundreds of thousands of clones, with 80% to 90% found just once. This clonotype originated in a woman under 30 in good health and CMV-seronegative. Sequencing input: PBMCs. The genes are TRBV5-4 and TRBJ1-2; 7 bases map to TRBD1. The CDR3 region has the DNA TGTGCCAGCAGCCCGGACAGGAGGGGTGGCTACACCTTC. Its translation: CASSPDRRGGYTF.